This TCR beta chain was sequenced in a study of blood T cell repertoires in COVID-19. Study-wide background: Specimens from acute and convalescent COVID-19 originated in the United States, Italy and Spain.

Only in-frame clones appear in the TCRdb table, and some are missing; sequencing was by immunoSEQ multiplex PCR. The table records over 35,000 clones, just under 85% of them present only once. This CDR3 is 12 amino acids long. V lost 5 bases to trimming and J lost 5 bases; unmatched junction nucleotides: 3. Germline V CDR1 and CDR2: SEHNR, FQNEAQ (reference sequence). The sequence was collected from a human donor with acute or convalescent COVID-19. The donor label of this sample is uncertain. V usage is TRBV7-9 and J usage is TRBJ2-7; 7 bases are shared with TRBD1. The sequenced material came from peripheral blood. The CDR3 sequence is CASSPTGNEQYF. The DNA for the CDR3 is TGTGCCAGCAGCCCGACAGGGAACGAGCAGTACTTC. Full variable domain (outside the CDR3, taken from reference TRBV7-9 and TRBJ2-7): DTGVSQNPRHKITKRGQNVTFRCDPISEHNRLYWYRQTLGQGPEFLTYFQNEAQLEKSRLLSDRFSAERPKGSFSTLEIQRTEQGDSAMYLCASSPTGNEQYFGPGTRLTVT.